Below, 10 T cell receptor beta chains from the same sample are listed, as sequenced in a study of blood T cell repertoires in COVID-19. Assay: immunoSEQ multiplex PCR; the TCRdb copy retains only in-frame clones and omits some. Of a few hundred thousand clones listed, around 83% are singletons. What was sequenced was PBMCs or T cells enriched from blood (not recorded which). Source of these receptors: a woman aged 45-65 years who had recovered from COVID-19.

This clone was recorded once. This chain uses TRBV15 with TRBJ2-1; 13 bases are a match to TRBD2. This CDR3 has 16 amino acids. CDR1 is LNHNV, CDR2 YYDKDF, per germline (reference sequence). V shed 2 bases, J shed 6 bases, and the junction held 4 bases outside the gene matches. CDR3 DNA: TGTGCCACCAGCAGAATTCGGACTAGCGGGAGCAATGAGCAGTTCTTC. The encoded protein is CATSRIRTSGSNEQFF.

The CDR3 spells CASSRQGPYGYTF. DNA of the CDR3: TGTGCCAGCAGCAGACAGGGTCCCTATGGCTACACCTTC. This rearrangement joins TRBV14 to TRBJ1-2; TRBD1 matches at 7 bases. The CDR3 contains 13 residues. Trimming took 5 bases from V and 4 from J; bases not matched to a gene: 4. Germline assignment: CDR1 SGHDN and CDR2 FVKESK.

The rearrangement joins TRBV7-9 to TRBJ2-5; D might be TRBD2 (6 bases). This CDR3 contains 15 residues. Germline V gives CDR1 SEHNR, CDR2 FQNEAQ (reference sequence). Trimming shortened V by 1 base and J by 7 bases, and 16 bases separated the two germline ends. The CDR3, as DNA: TGTGCCAGCAGCTTAGACACCGGAAGGGGAGGGACCCAGTACTTC. Translating gives CASSLDTGRGGTQYF.

This clone has a single count. This rearrangement joins TRBV7-2 to TRBJ2-2; TRBD1 agrees at 10 bases. Germline CDR1 and CDR2: SGHTA and FQGNSA. J lost 1 base, V lost 8 bases, and 4 bases had no gene match. CDR3 length equals 15 residues. CDR3 coding DNA: TGTGCCAGCTCCTGGACAGGGGGGAACACCGGGGAGCTGTTTTTT. Protein: CASSWTGGNTGELFF.

This chain connects TRBV19 to TRBJ2-1; D perhaps matches TRBD1 (5 bases). V was shortened by 10 bases and J by 2 bases, with 9 bases between the two germline ends. Germline V lookup: CDR1 LNHDA, CDR2 SQIVND (reference sequence). There are 12 residues in the CDR3. CDR3 in amino acids: CATSDTYNEQFF. DNA for the CDR3: TGTGCCACCTCGGACACCTACAATGAGCAGTTCTTC.

The table lists this clone with a count of one. The chain has TRBV3-1 (or the pseudogene TRBV3-2) and TRBJ2-1; D not resolved. CDR3 length equals 15 residues. Germline V CDR1 and CDR2: LGHDT, YNNKEL (reference sequence). Trimming removed 2 bases from V and 6 bases from J, with 14 bases in between. Written as DNA, the CDR3 is TGTGCCAGCAGCCAAAGCAATAGTTTCGGCAATGAGCAGTTCTTC. Encoded protein: CASSQSNSFGNEQFF.

The chain uses TRBV12-2 and TRBJ2-1; TRBD1 is the table's D call and was not checked against the DNA. TRBV12-2 is a pseudogene locus. The CDR3 loop spans 17 amino acids. CDR3 region: CASRLGGLDRAYNEQFF. The CDR3 region has the DNA TGTGCAAGTCGCTTAGGAGGACTTGACAGGGCCTACAATGAGCAGTTCTTC.

Only one count was recorded for this clone. The J gene is TRBJ2-5, the V gene TRBV9, with TRBD2 as a possible D gene (6 bases). V lost 0 bases to trimming and J lost 5 bases, with 11 bases between them. CDR1 is SGDLS and CDR2 is YYNGEE in the germline V gene. This CDR3 has 14 residues. CDR3 DNA sequence: TGTGCCAGCAGCGTAGCGGAGGGGCAGGAGACCCAGTACTTC. Translating gives CASSVAEGQETQYF.

J is TRBJ2-3 and V is TRBV3-1 (or the pseudogene TRBV3-2); perhaps TRBD1 as D (5 bases). V was trimmed by 4 bases and J by 3 bases, leaving 14 bases between them. This CDR3 spans 15 amino acids. CDR1 and CDR2 (germline): LGHDT, YNNKEL (reference sequence). In nucleotides, the CDR3 is TGTGCCAGCAGCCCAGGGAAGATAAGAACAGATACGCAGTATTTT. Protein product: CASSPGKIRTDTQYF.

This chain joins TRBV4-1 and TRBJ2-1; D is unresolved. The CDR3 spans 12 residues. Germline V gene sequence: CDR1 MGHRA, CDR2 YSYEKL. Trimming cost V 0 bases and J 8 bases, with 5 bases left between them. The CDR3 coding sequence is TGCGCCAGCAGCCAAGATCTCCATGAGCAGTTCTTC. Its translation is CASSQDLHEQFF.